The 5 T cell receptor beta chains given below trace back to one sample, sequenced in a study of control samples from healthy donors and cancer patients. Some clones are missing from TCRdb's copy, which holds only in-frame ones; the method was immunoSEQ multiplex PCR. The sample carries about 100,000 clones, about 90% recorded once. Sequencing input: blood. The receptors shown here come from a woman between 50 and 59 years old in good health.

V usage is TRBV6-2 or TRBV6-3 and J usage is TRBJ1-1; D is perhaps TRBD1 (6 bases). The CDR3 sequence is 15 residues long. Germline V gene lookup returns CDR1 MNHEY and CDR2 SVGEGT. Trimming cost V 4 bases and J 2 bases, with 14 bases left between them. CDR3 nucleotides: TGTGCCAGCAGTTCGCCCGGGGGCGGAAACACTGAAGCTTTCTTT. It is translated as CASSSPGGGNTEAFF.

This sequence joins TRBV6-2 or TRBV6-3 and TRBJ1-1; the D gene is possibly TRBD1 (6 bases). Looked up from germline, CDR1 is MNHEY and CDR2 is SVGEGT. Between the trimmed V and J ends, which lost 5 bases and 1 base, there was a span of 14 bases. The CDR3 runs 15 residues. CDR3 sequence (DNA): TGTGCCAGCAGTCCCGCAGGGGTCAGGAACACTGAAGCTTTCTTT. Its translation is CASSPAGVRNTEAFF.

The CDR3 sequence: CASSGPLKETQYF. CDR3 nucleotides: TGTGCCAGCAGTGGGCCGTTAAAAGAGACCCAGTACTTC. The V and J genes are TRBV9 and TRBJ2-5; D call uncertain. The germline gives CDR1 SGDLS, CDR2 YYNGEE. This CDR3 comprises 13 residues. V was trimmed by 5 bases and J by 3 bases, leaving 11 bases between them. The full variable domain, its missing parts supplied by reference TRBV9 and TRBJ2-5, is DSGVTQTPKHLITATGQRVTLRCSPRSGDLSVYWYQQSLDQGLQFLIQYYNGEERAKGNILERFSAQQFPDLHSELNLSSLELGDSALYFCASSGPLKETQYFGPGTRLLVL.

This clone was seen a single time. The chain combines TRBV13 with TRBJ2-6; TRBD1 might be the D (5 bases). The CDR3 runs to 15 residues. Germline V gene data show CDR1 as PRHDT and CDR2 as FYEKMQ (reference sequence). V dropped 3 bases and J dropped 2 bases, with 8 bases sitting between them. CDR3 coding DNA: TGTGCCAGCAGCTTTGCAGGGACTGGGGCCAACGTCCTGACTTTC. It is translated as CASSFAGTGANVLTF. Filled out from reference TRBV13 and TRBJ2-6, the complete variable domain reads AAGVIQSPRHLIKEKRETATLKCYPIPRHDTVYWYQQGPGQDPQFLISFYEKMQSDKGSIPDRFSAQQFSDYHSELNMSSLELGDSALYFCASSFAGTGANVLTFGAGSRLTVL.

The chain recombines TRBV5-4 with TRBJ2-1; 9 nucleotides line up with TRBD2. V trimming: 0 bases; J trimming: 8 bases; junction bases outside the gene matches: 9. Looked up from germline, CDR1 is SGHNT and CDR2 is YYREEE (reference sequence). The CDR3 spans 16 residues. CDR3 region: CASSLELASGVDEQFF. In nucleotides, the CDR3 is TGTGCCAGCAGCTTGGAGCTAGCTAGCGGGGTCGATGAGCAGTTCTTC.